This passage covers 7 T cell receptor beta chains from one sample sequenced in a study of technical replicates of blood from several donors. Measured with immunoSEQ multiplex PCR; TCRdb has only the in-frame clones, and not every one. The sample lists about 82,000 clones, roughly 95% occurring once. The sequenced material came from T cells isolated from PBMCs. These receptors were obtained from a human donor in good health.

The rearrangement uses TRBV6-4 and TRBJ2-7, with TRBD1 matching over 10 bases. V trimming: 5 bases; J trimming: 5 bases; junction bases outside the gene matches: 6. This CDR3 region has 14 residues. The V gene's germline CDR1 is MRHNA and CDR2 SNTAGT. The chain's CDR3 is CASSPGQGSHEQYF. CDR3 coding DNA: TGTGCCAGCAGTCCGGGACAGGGGTCCCACGAGCAGTACTTC.

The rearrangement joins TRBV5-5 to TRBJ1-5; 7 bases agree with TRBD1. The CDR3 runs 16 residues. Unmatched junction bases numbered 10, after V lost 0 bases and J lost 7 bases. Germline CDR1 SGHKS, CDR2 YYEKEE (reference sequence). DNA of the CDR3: TGTGCCAGCAGCTTGGGCGGCAGGGGGGTTGGGCAGCCCCAGCATTTT. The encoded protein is CASSLGGRGVGQPQHF. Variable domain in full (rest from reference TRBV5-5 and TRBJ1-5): DAGVTQSPTHLIKTRGQQVTLRCSPISGHKSVSWYQQVLGQGPQFIFQYYEKEERGRGNFPDRFSARQFPNYSSELNVNALLLGDSALYLCASSLGGRGVGQPQHFGDGTRLSIL.

In DNA form, the CDR3 reads TGTGCCAGCAGTTACTCCTTAACGGGGTTGAACACTGAAGCTTTCTTT. This translates into CASSYSLTGLNTEAFF. The chain joins TRBV6-5 to TRBJ1-1; no clear D gene. V gave up 0 bases and J gave up 0 bases, with 11 bases separating them. The germline gives CDR1 MNHEY, CDR2 SVGAGI. The CDR3 is 16 amino acids.

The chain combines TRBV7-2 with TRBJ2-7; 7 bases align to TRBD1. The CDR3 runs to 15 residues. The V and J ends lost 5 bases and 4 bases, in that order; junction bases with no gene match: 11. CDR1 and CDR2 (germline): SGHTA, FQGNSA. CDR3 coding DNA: TGTGCCAGCAGCACGACAGGGATGGGTTTGTACGAGCAGTACTTC. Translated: CASSTTGMGLYEQYF.

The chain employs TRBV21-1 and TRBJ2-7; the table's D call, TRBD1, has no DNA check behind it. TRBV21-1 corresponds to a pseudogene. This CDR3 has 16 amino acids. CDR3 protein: CASSKIPQGAVYEQYF. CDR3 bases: TGTGCCAGCAGCAAGATACCACAGGGGGCGGTCTACGAGCAGTACTTC.

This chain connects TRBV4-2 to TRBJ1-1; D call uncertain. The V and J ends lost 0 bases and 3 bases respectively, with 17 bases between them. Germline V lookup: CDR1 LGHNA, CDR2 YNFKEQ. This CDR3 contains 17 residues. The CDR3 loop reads CASSQDLGSFTYTEAFF. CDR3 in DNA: TGTGCCAGCAGCCAAGATCTGGGCAGCTTTACTTACACTGAAGCTTTCTTT.

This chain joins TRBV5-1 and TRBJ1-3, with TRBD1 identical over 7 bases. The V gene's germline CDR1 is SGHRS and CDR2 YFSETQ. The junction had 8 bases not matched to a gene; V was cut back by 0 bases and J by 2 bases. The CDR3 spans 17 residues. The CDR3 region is CASSLVTGRVAGNTIYF. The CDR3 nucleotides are TGCGCCAGCAGCTTGGTGACAGGGCGAGTCGCTGGAAACACCATATATTTT.